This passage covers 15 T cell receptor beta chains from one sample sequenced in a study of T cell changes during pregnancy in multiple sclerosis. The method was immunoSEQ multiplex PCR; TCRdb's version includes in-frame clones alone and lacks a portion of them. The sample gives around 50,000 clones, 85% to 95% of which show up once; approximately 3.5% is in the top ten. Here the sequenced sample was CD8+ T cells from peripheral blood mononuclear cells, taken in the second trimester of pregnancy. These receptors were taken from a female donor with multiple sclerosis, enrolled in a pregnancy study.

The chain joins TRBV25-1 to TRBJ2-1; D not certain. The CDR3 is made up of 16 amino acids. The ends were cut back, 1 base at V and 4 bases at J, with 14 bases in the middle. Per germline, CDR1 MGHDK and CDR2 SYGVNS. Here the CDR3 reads CASSESSSHFYNEQFF. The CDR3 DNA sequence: TGTGCCAGCAGTGAATCTTCGAGTCATTTTTACAATGAGCAGTTCTTC. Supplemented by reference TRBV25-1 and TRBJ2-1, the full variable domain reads EADIYQTPRYLVIGTGKKITLECSQTMGHDKMYWYQQDPGMELHLIHYSYGVNSTEKGDLSSESTVSRIRTEHFPLTLESARPSHTSQYLCASSESSSHFYNEQFFGPGTRLTVL.

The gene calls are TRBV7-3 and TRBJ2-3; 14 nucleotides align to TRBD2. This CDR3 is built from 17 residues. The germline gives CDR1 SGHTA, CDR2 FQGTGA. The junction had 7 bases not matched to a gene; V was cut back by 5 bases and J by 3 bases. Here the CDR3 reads CASSPGLAGGRTDTQYF. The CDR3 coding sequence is TGTGCCAGCAGCCCCGGACTAGCGGGAGGAAGGACAGATACGCAGTATTTT.

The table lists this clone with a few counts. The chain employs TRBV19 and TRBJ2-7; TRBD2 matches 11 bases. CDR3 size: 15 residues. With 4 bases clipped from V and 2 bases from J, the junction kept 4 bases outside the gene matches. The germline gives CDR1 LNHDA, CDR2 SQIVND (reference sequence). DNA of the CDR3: TGTGCCAGTAGTACTTATAGCGGGAGGGCCTACGAGCAGTACTTC. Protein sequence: CASSTYSGRAYEQYF.

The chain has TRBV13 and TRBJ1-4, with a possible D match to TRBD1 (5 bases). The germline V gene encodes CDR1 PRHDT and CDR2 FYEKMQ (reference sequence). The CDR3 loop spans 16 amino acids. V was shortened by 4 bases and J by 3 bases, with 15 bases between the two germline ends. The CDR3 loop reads CASSSEKGMANEKLFF. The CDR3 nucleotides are TGTGCCAGCAGCTCTGAAAAGGGGATGGCTAATGAAAAACTGTTTTTT.

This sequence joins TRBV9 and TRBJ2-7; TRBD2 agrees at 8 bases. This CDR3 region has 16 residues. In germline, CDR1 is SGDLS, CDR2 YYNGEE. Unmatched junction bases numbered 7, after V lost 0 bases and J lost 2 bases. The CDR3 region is CASSVGPQAGAYEQYF. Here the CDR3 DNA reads TGTGCCAGCAGCGTAGGACCGCAAGCGGGGGCCTACGAGCAGTACTTC.

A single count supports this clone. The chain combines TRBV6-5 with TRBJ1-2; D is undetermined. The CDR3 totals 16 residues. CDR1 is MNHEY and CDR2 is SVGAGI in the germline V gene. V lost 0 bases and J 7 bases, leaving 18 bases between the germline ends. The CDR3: CASSYSPDILTSGYTF. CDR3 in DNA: TGTGCCAGCAGTTACTCCCCCGACATTTTGACGAGTGGCTACACCTTC.

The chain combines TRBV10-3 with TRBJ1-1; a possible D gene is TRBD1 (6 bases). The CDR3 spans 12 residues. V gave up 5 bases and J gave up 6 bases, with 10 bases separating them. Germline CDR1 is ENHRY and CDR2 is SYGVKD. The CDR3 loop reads CAISSGQPEAFF. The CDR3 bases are TGTGCCATCAGTTCAGGACAGCCTGAAGCTTTCTTT.

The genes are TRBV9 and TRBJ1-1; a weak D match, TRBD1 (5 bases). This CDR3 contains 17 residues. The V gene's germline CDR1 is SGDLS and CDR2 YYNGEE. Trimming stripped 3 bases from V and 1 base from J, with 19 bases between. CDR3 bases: TGTGCCAGCAGCGCCCGTTTGGGGTACGGGGGGAACACTGAAGCTTTCTTT. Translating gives CASSARLGYGGNTEAFF.

In nucleotides, the CDR3 is TGTGCCAGTAGTGACAGGGATGTTGACAATAGCAATCAGCCCCAGCATTTT. Protein sequence: CASSDRDVDNSNQPQHF. The rearrangement uses TRBV19 and TRBJ1-5; the match to TRBD1 covers 7 bases. Germline assignment: CDR1 LNHDA and CDR2 SQIVND (reference sequence). The CDR3 length is 17 residues. J was trimmed by 0 bases and V by 5 bases; bases with no gene match: 10.

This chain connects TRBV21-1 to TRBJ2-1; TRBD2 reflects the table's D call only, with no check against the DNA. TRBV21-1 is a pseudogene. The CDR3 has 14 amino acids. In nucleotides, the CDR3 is TGTGCCAGCAGCGATACTAGCGGGATGGGTGAGCAGTTCTTC. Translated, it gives CASSDTSGMGEQFF.

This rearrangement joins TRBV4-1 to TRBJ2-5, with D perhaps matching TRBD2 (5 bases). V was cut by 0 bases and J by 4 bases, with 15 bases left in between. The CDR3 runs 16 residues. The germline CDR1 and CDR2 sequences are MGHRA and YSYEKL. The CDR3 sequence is CASSQEVAPRGETQYF. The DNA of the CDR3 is TGCGCCAGCAGCCAAGAGGTGGCACCCCGGGGAGAGACCCAGTACTTC.

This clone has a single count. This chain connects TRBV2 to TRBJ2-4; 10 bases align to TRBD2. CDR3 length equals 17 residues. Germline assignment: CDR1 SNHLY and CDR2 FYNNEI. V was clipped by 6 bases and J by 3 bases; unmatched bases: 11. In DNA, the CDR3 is TGTGCCAGCAGGAAGAGCGGGAGGGCCGGGGGCAAAAACATTCAGTACTTC. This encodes CASRKSGRAGGKNIQYF.

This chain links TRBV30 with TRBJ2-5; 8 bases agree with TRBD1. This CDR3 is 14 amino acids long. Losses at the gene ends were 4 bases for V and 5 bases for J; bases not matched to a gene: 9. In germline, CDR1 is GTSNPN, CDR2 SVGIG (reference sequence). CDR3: CAWTRQGTWETQYF. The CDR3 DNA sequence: TGTGCCTGGACTAGACAGGGGACCTGGGAGACCCAGTACTTC.

CDR3 loop: CASSGLGQSKAPQNIQYF. DNA for the CDR3: TGTGCCAGCAGCGGACTAGGACAGTCCAAGGCACCTCAAAACATTCAGTACTTC. The chain carries TRBV5-4 and TRBJ2-4, with D tentatively TRBD2 (7 bases). The length of the CDR3 is 18 residues. Germline V lookup: CDR1 SGHNT, CDR2 YYREEE (reference sequence). Trimming took off 4 bases at V and 5 bases at J, with 25 bases between the two ends.

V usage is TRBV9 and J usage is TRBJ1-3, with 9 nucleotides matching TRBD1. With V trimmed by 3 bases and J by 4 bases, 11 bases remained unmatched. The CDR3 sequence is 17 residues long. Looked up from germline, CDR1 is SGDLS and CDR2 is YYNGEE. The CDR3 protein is CASSASDRGSLGNTIYF. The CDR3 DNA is TGTGCCAGCAGCGCGTCGGACAGGGGAAGTTTAGGAAACACCATATATTTT.